The clone carrying this TCR beta chain was observed a few times. Per the authors' pipeline: Amplification from reference gene primers served as the basis for estimated nucleated cell counts. Method: immunoSEQ multiplex PCR; TCRdb's copy keeps in-frame clones and lacks some. V and J calls and clone size are copied from that table; D and trimming were computed from the DNA. The sample lists about 220,000 clones, 80% to 90% occurring once. These data belong to a study of blood T cell repertoires in COVID-19. Looking at the study overall: T cells, B-cell-depleted T cells, or PBMCs supplied cDNA or gDNA.

In germline, CDR1 is MNHEY, CDR2 SVGAGI. The CDR3 is made up of 15 amino acids. Trimming cost V 6 bases and J 2 bases, with 16 bases left between them. What was sequenced was PBMCs or T cells enriched from blood (not recorded which). This receptor was identified in a woman between 50 and 59 years old who had been exposed to COVID-19. V gene TRBV6-5 combines with J gene TRBJ1-2, with a weak D call TRBD1 (6 bases). The CDR3, as DNA: TGTGCCAGCAGAACCCGGGGGGGCCTCAACTATGGCTACACCTTC. It translates to CASRTRGGLNYGYTF.